Below, 5 T cell receptor beta chains from the same sample are listed, as sequenced in a study of T cells in Graves' hyperthyroidism and ophthalmopathy. Researchers amplified the TCR beta CDR3 regions from RNA transcripts. The primer set for the first-round RT-PCR of the TCR CDR3 was HTBI. In TCRdb, the multiplex PCR reads were re-called with MiXCR into one record per CDR3 protein. The sample includes around 700,000 distinct CDR3 sequences, over 35% of them seen just once. Sequencing was carried out using blood. Receptors were obtained from a middle-aged woman with Graves' hyperthyroidism.

This clonotype turned up a few times. V gene TRBV4-1 combines with J gene TRBJ1-5, with D possibly matching TRBD1 (5 bases). Trimming removed 0 bases from V and 7 bases from J, with 10 bases in between. The CDR3 is 14 residues long. The germline V gene encodes CDR1 MGHRA and CDR2 YSYEKL. CDR3 DNA: TGCGCCAGCAGCCAAGAGGGGCTAGGGCAGCCCCAGCATTTT. Its translation is CASSQEGLGQPQHF.

The chain is built from TRBV6-1 and TRBJ2-2, with 7 positions matching TRBD1. Germline CDR1 and CDR2: MNHNS and SASEGT. The V and J ends lost 5 bases and 8 bases, in that order; junction bases with no gene match: 8. This CDR3 region has 14 residues. The CDR3 DNA follows: TGTGCCAGCAGTATTACAGGGGACCAAGGGGAGCTGTTTTTT. Translation gives CASSITGDQGELFF.

The chain combines TRBV12-3 or TRBV12-4 with TRBJ2-2, with TRBD2 matching 14 bases. V lost 4 bases and J lost 5; bases outside the gene matches: 6. The CDR3 covers 17 residues. In nucleotides, the CDR3 is TGTGCCAGCAGTTCGACTAGCGGGGGGGCGTGGACCGGGGAGCTGTTTTTT. Protein sequence: CASSSTSGGAWTGELFF.

The chain combines TRBV5-1 with TRBJ1-2; the D is unclear. This CDR3 is 14 amino acids long. The V end was cut by 3 bases, the J end by 2 bases, with 11 bases between. CDR1 is SGHRS and CDR2 is YFSETQ in the germline V gene. In DNA, the CDR3 is TGCGCCAGCAGCTCTCGGCCTCTGAACTATGGCTACACCTTC. Translating gives CASSSRPLNYGYTF. Full variable domain (outside the CDR3, taken from reference TRBV5-1 and TRBJ1-2): KAGVTQTPRYLIKTRGQQVTLSCSPISGHRSVSWYQQTPGQGLQFLFEYFSETQRNKGNFPGRFSGRQFSNSRSEMNVSTLELGDSALYLCASSSRPLNYGYTFGSGTRLTVV.

To note about this clonotype: At one end the junction does not follow the germline gene, possibly because of a read error. The chain carries TRBV7-9 and TRBJ1-1; a weak D match, TRBD1 (5 bases). The CDR3 covers 15 residues. CDR1 is SEHNR and CDR2 is FQNEAQ in the germline V gene (reference sequence). The DNA of the CDR3 is TGTGCCAGCAGTACGACAGCACTTATTCACACTGAAGCTTGCTTT. Its translation is CASSTTALIHTEACF.